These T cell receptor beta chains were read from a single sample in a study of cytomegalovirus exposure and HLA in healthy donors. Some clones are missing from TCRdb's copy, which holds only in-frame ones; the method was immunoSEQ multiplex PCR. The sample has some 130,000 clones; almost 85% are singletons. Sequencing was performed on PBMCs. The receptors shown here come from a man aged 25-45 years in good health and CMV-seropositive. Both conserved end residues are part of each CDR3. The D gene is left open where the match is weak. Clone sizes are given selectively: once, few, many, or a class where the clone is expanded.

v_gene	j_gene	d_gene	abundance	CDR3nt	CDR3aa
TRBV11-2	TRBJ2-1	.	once	TGTGCCAGCAGCTTAGCATCCCACTCCTCCTACAATGAGCAGTTCTTC	CASSLASHSSYNEQFF
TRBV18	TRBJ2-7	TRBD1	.	TGTGCCAGCTCACCCGGGACAGGGGACTACGAGCAGTACTTC	CASSPGTGDYEQYF
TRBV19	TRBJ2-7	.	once	TGTGCCAGTAGTGCAGGGGTCCAGCAGTACTTC	CASSAGVQQYF
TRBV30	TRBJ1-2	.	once	TGTGCCTGGAGTTGGGTTTTGAAACAGGGCTATGGCTACACCTTC	CAWSWVLKQGYGYTF
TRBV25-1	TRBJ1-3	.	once	TGTGCCAGCAGTGTAGGAAACACCATATATTTT	CASSVGNTIYF
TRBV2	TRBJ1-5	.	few	TGTGCCAGCAGTGGGCAGGGGATAGGTCAGCCCCAGCATTTT	CASSGQGIGQPQHF
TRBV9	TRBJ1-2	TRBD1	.	TGTGCCAGCAGCGTAGGGACAGGGGCCTTCTATGGCTACACCTTC	CASSVGTGAFYGYTF
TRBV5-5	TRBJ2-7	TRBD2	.	TGTGCCAGCAGCCTCACTAGCGGGAGTTACGAGCAGTACTTC	CASSLTSGSYEQYF
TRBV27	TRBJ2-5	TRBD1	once	TGTGCCAGCAGACCAACAGGGGGAGAGACCCAGTACTTC	CASRPTGGETQYF
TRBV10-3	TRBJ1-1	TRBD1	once	TGTGCCATCAGTTCTGGGACAGGGGCGAACACTGAAGCTTTCTTT	CAISSGTGANTEAFF
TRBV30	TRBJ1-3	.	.	TGTGCAAGGGGACACGGCTCTGGAAACACCATATATTTT	CARGHGSGNTIYF
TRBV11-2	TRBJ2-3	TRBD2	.	TGTGCCAGCAGCCGAAGCGGGGGGGCAGATACGCAGTATTTT	CASSRSGGADTQYF
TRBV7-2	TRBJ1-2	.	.	TGTGCCAGCAGCGAAAACCCGGGCTATGGCTACACCTTC	CASSENPGYGYTF
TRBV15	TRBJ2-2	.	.	TGTGCCACCAGCCGCCAAAGGCTAGAGAACACCGGGGAGCTGTTTTTT	CATSRQRLENTGELFF
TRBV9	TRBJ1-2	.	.	TGTGCCAGCAGCCCAGAACCTTCAGGGGATAGGCGCTATGGCTACACCTTC	CASSPEPSGDRRYGYTF
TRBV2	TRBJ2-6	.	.	TGTGCCAGCAGTCCTGAACAGGGAACCAACGTCCTGACTTTC	CASSPEQGTNVLTF
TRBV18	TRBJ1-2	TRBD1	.	TGTGCCAGCTCACTAGGACAGGAAACTGTCTACACCTTC	CASSLGQETVYTF